This T cell receptor (beta chain) was profiled in a study of CD8+ T cells in alopecia areata. The germline V and J ends were trimmed by 5 bases and 4 bases, with 17 bases remaining between them. The CDR3 totals 15 residues. CDR1 and CDR2 from the germline V gene are SNHLY and FYNNEI. RNA, once extracted, was reverse transcribed into cDNA for use as the sequencing template. Some clones are missing from TCRdb's copy, which holds only in-frame ones; the method was immunoSEQ multiplex PCR. The table has 200,000 to 250,000 clones, more than 55% seen once. Sample: CD8+ T cells sorted from blood. The clonotype was recovered from a human donor in good health. V is TRBV2 and J is TRBJ2-5; D not certain. DNA of the CDR3: TGTGCCAGCAGTCCCGGACCCTTGTTCGGAGAGACCCAGTACTTC. It codes for CASSPGPLFGETQYF.